This record concerns one TCR beta chain sequence. Some clones are missing from TCRdb's copy, which holds only in-frame ones; the method was immunoSEQ multiplex PCR. The table records around 100,000 clones, around nine tenths of them present only once. The V gene's germline CDR1 is SGHKS and CDR2 YYEKEE (reference sequence). The CDR3 consists of 16 residues. Trimming removed 4 bases from V and 0 bases from J, with 14 bases in between. This sample is drawn from a study of control samples from healthy donors and cancer patients. Sequencing input: blood. V usage is TRBV5-5 and J usage is TRBJ1-3; D is unresolved. This clonotype originated in a human donor in good health. The donor label of this sample is uncertain. This CDR3 is CASSPMATDSGNTIYF. CDR3 nucleotide sequence: TGTGCCAGCAGCCCAATGGCCACCGACTCTGGAAACACCATATATTTT.